This passage covers 29 T cell receptor beta chains from one sample sequenced in a study of control samples from healthy donors and cancer patients. Here immunoSEQ multiplex PCR was the method, and the copy in TCRdb shows in-frame clones only, minus some. The data contain approximately 100,000 clones, 80% to 90% of them singletons. Material: blood. Receptors were obtained from a man aged 25-45 years in good health.

V gene TRBV10-3 combines with J gene TRBJ1-5, with D perhaps TRBD1 (5 bases). The CDR3 is made up of 13 amino acids. Germline assignment: CDR1 ENHRY and CDR2 SYGVKD. Trimming shortened V by 3 bases and J by 5 bases, and 8 bases separated the two germline ends. The CDR3 DNA reads as TGTGCCATCAGTGAAAGAGGGGATCAGCCCCAGCATTTT. It is translated as CAISERGDQPQHF.

The chain combines TRBV15 with TRBJ2-3, with a possible D match to TRBD1 (6 bases). CDR1 and CDR2 (germline): LNHNV, YYDKDF (reference sequence). The CDR3 runs to 15 residues. Trimming stripped 5 bases from V and 4 bases from J, with 16 bases between. CDR3 amino acids: CATSARQDGADTQYF. Here the CDR3 DNA reads TGTGCCACCAGCGCACGACAGGACGGGGCAGATACGCAGTATTTT.

The genes are TRBV2 and TRBJ2-3; D not certain. The CDR3 extends over 12 amino acids. V was clipped by 7 bases and J by 5 bases, with 10 bases between them. The germline V gene encodes CDR1 SNHLY and CDR2 FYNNEI. The CDR3 sequence: CASKPREDTQYF. The DNA for the CDR3 is TGTGCCAGCAAACCCCGTGAAGATACGCAGTATTTT.

The chain carries TRBV5-1 and TRBJ2-1, with no clear D. This CDR3 has 13 amino acids. Germline assignment: CDR1 SGHRS and CDR2 YFSETQ. Trimming pared 2 bases from V and 9 bases from J, leaving 12 bases between. CDR3 coding DNA: TGCGCCAGCAGCTTAGCCATTTCGCGTGAGCAGTTCTTC. Translation gives CASSLAISREQFF.

V gene TRBV29-1 combines with J gene TRBJ2-3, with TRBD1 matching over 7 bases. The CDR3 sequence is 14 residues long. V shed 5 bases, J shed 2 bases, and the junction held 7 bases outside the gene matches. The germline CDR1 and CDR2 sequences are SQVTM and ANQGSEA. The chain's CDR3 is CSVRNRGSTDTQYF. Here the CDR3 DNA reads TGCAGCGTTCGGAACAGGGGCTCCACAGATACGCAGTATTTT.

V and J are TRBV10-3 and TRBJ2-2, with TRBD2 matching 9 bases. The CDR3 length is 14 residues. Germline CDR1 and CDR2: ENHRY and SYGVKD. Trimming cost V 4 bases and J 4 bases; bases outside gene matches: 1. The CDR3 DNA reads as TGTGCCATCAGTGGCGGGAGGGGCACCGGGGAGCTGTTTTTT. Translation: CAISGGRGTGELFF.

The chain carries TRBV6-4 and TRBJ1-5, with D perhaps matching TRBD1 (5 bases). Germline-derived CDR1 and CDR2 are MRHNA and SNTAGT. The CDR3 has 15 residues. Trimming left V 2 bases short and J 11 bases short, with 19 bases between. The DNA of the CDR3 is TGTGCCAGCAGTGACGTTCGGTACGGGGGATCAGCCCAGCATTTT. Its protein product is CASSDVRYGGSAQHF.

This clone was recorded only once. V usage is TRBV28 and J usage is TRBJ2-3, with 8 nucleotides matching TRBD1. CDR3 length equals 14 residues. Trimming removed 6 bases from V and 9 bases from J; junction bases left unmatched: 11. The germline CDR1 and CDR2 sequences are MDHEN and SYDVKM. The CDR3, as DNA: TGTGCCAGCAGGGACAGGGCGGGTATTGGGACGCAGTATTTT. It encodes CASRDRAGIGTQYF. The variable domain in full, with the rest retrieved from reference TRBV28 and TRBJ2-3, is DVKVTQSSRYLVKRTGEKVFLECVQDMDHENMFWYRQDPGLGLRLIYFSYDVKMKEKGDIPEGYSVSREKKERFSLILESASTNQTSMYLCASRDRAGIGTQYFGPGTRLTVL.

The chain has TRBV10-2 and TRBJ2-7; possibly TRBD2 for D (6 bases). Germline assignment: CDR1 WSHSY and CDR2 SAAADI. Trimming stripped 2 bases from V and 6 bases from J, with 11 bases between. The length of the CDR3 is 13 residues. CDR3 in DNA: TGCGCCAGCAGTGAGCGGGAGACGGGCGAGCAGTACTTC. This encodes CASSERETGEQYF.

CDR3: CASSFLNEQFF. CDR3 coding DNA: TGTGCCAGCAGTTTTCTTAATGAGCAGTTCTTC. The chain recombines TRBV28 with TRBJ2-1; unclear D gene. Deletions cut 3 bases from V and 7 bases from J, with 4 bases between. The CDR3 runs 11 residues. Germline V gene data show CDR1 as MDHEN and CDR2 as SYDVKM.

The CDR3 region is CASSPGQGAYEQYF. CDR3 nucleotides: TGTGCCAGCAGCCCCGGACAGGGGGCCTACGAGCAGTACTTC. The chain is built from TRBV7-3 and TRBJ2-7; 10 bases are shared with TRBD1. The V and J ends lost 5 bases and 2 bases, in that order; junction bases with no gene match: 3. The CDR3 extends over 14 amino acids. Germline CDR1 SGHTA, CDR2 FQGTGA.

This rearrangement joins TRBV6-2 or TRBV6-3 to TRBJ2-7; the D gene could be TRBD1 or TRBD2 (5 bases each). Germline V CDR1 and CDR2: MNHEY, SVGEGT. Trimming removed 4 bases at V and 0 bases at J, with 7 bases between. CDR3 length: 13 amino acids. CDR3 nucleotides: TGTGCCAGCAGTTGGGACGGCTCCTACGAGCAGTACTTC. Its translation is CASSWDGSYEQYF.

The chain employs TRBV15 and TRBJ2-1; tentatively, D is TRBD1 (5 bases). CDR1 LNHNV and CDR2 YYDKDF come from the germline V gene (reference sequence). V gave up 3 bases and J gave up 0 bases, with 6 bases separating them. This CDR3 has 14 residues. The CDR3 protein is CATSSDSSYNEQFF. As DNA, the CDR3 is TGTGCCACCAGCAGTGACAGCTCCTACAATGAGCAGTTCTTC.

This chain links TRBV30 with TRBJ1-6, with D possibly matching TRBD1 (6 bases). In germline, CDR1 is GTSNPN, CDR2 SVGIG (reference sequence). There are 14 residues in the CDR3. V dropped 1 base and J dropped 7 bases, with 11 bases sitting between them. The CDR3 protein is CAWSGGRGNSPLHF. CDR3 coding DNA: TGTGCCTGGAGTGGCGGCAGGGGAAATTCACCCCTCCACTTT. Using reference TRBV30 and TRBJ1-6 for the parts outside the CDR3, the full variable domain is SQTIHQWPATLVQPVGSPLSLECTVEGTSNPNLYWYRQAAGRGLQLLFYSVGIGQISSEVPQNLSASRPQDRQFILSSKKLLLSDSGFYLCAWSGGRGNSPLHFGNGTRLTVT.

The chain uses TRBV4-3 and TRBJ2-7; 8 bases are shared with TRBD2. The junction had 12 bases not matched to a gene; V was cut back by 3 bases and J by 8 bases. The CDR3 is 15 residues long. Germline CDR1 is LGHNA and CDR2 is YSLEER. The CDR3 sequence: CASSQGTGTSLKQYF. For the CDR3, the DNA is TGCGCCAGCAGCCAGGGAACCGGGACTAGTCTGAAGCAGTACTTC.

The chain recombines TRBV5-5 with TRBJ1-3; a possible D gene is TRBD1 (5 bases). The germline gives CDR1 SGHKS, CDR2 YYEKEE (reference sequence). V dropped 0 bases and J dropped 0 bases, with 19 bases sitting between them. The length of the CDR3 is 19 residues. The CDR3 region is CASSLAIRLGDVSGNTIYF. In DNA, the CDR3 is TGTGCCAGCAGCTTGGCAATAAGGTTGGGGGACGTCTCTGGAAACACCATATATTTT.

The V gene is TRBV21-1, the J gene TRBJ2-7; the table's D call, TRBD2, has no DNA check behind it. TRBV21-1 is noted as a pseudogene. This CDR3 comprises 15 residues. CDR3 in amino acids: CASSKDPGSSYEQYF. The CDR3 bases are TGTGCCAGCAGCAAAGACCCCGGGAGCTCCTACGAGCAGTACTTC.

The rearrangement joins TRBV6-2 or TRBV6-3 to TRBJ2-5; possible D gene TRBD1, 6 bases. The length of the CDR3 is 13 residues. V was pared by 0 bases and J by 6 bases, with 8 bases between. Looked up from germline, CDR1 is MNHEY and CDR2 is SVGEGT. CDR3 in amino acids: CASSYSGQKTQYF. CDR3 coding DNA: TGTGCCAGCAGTTACTCGGGACAAAAGACCCAGTACTTC.

The chain carries TRBV6-4 and TRBJ2-3, with 14 bases fitting TRBD2. The V segment lost 6 bases and the J segment 8 bases; nucleotides outside the gene matches: 7. The CDR3 covers 15 residues. CDR1 is MRHNA and CDR2 is SNTAGT in the germline V gene. The CDR3 is CASSPGLAGVGTQYF. Here the CDR3 DNA reads TGTGCCAGCAGCCCGGGACTAGCGGGAGTGGGTACGCAGTATTTT.

This clone has only a few counts. J is TRBJ1-2 and V is TRBV6-2 or TRBV6-3; 10 bases are shared with TRBD1. V lost 4 bases and J lost 2; bases outside the gene matches: 7. Germline V CDR1 and CDR2: MNHEY, SVGEGT. The CDR3 has 16 amino acids. The DNA for the CDR3 is TGTGCCAGCAGTTTCTCCGGGACAGGGGACAACTATGGCTACACCTTC. It specifies CASSFSGTGDNYGYTF.

The J gene is TRBJ2-3, the V gene TRBV4-2; TRBD2 matches 7 bases. The CDR3 totals 16 residues. With V trimmed by 0 bases and J by 1 base, 4 bases remained unmatched. Germline assignment: CDR1 LGHNA and CDR2 YNFKEQ. The CDR3: CASSQDASGGTDTQYF. The CDR3 DNA reads TGTGCCAGCAGCCAAGATGCGAGCGGGGGCACAGATACGCAGTATTTT.

CDR3 amino acids: CASSLAPGGSYGYTF. The CDR3 DNA is TGCGCCAGCAGCTTGGCCCCGGGGGGCTCCTATGGCTACACCTTC. The J gene is TRBJ1-2, the V gene TRBV5-1, with D possibly TRBD1 on 6 matching bases. The V end was cut by 0 bases, the J end by 4 bases, with 13 bases between. Per germline, CDR1 SGHRS and CDR2 YFSETQ. There are 15 residues in the CDR3.

The chain is built from TRBV4-1 and TRBJ1-1; D unresolved. The CDR3 spans 15 residues. The germline V gene encodes CDR1 MGHRA and CDR2 YSYEKL. The V gene lost 3 bases and the J gene lost 1 base, with 12 bases spanning the gap. The CDR3 spells CASSHPTGKNTEAFF. DNA for the CDR3: TGCGCCAGCAGCCACCCGACGGGAAAGAACACTGAAGCTTTCTTT.

V usage is TRBV11-3 and J usage is TRBJ1-1; TRBD1 matches 11 bases. The CDR3 sequence is 18 residues long. Germline CDR1 is SGHNT and CDR2 is YENEEA. The trim removed 5 bases at V and 4 bases at J, leaving 15 bases unmatched. The CDR3 DNA is TGTGCCAGCAGCCCACCATGGACAGGGGGCGAGGAGAGCACTGAAGCTTTCTTT. It encodes CASSPPWTGGEESTEAFF. Filled out from reference TRBV11-3 and TRBJ1-1, the complete variable domain reads EAGVVQSPRYKIIEKKQPVAFWCNPISGHNTLYWYLQNLGQGPELLIRYENEEAVDDSQLPKDRFSAERLKGVDSTLKIQPAELGDSAVYLCASSPPWTGGEESTEAFFGQGTRLTVV.

The rearrangement uses TRBV5-1 and TRBJ2-7; TRBD1 matches 8 bases. In germline, CDR1 is SGHRS, CDR2 YFSETQ. J gave up 2 bases and V 2 bases, and 3 bases lay outside the gene matches. This CDR3 comprises 14 residues. CDR3 coding DNA: TGCGCCAGCAGCTTTTTACAGGGGGCCTACGAGCAGTACTTC. It codes for CASSFLQGAYEQYF.

The gene calls are TRBV10-3 and TRBJ2-2; D unclear. The CDR3 loop spans 13 amino acids. Germline CDR1 is ENHRY and CDR2 is SYGVKD. V was shortened by 10 bases and J by 6 bases, with 15 bases between the two germline ends. In nucleotides, the CDR3 is TGTGCCACCACCAGGAGCCCGGCCGGGGAGCTGTTTTTT. This translates into CATTRSPAGELFF.

This clone was seen just once. This chain uses TRBV11-3 with TRBJ2-4; no clear D gene. This CDR3 contains 17 residues. Germline values: CDR1 SGHNT, CDR2 YENEEA. Trimming shortened V by 1 base and J by 5 bases, and 18 bases separated the two germline ends. In DNA form, the CDR3 reads TGTGCCAGCAGCTTAGCGGCAGCTCAGGTCATACAAAACATTCAGTACTTC. It specifies CASSLAAAQVIQNIQYF.

Of note for this clone: At the DNA level, this CDR3 is encoded by other sequences in the same sample as well. V and J are TRBV9 and TRBJ2-1, with 7 bases matching TRBD2. The V and J ends lost 2 bases and 2 bases, in that order; junction bases with no gene match: 4. Germline lookup yields CDR1 SGDLS and CDR2 YYNGEE. The CDR3 is 15 residues long. CDR3 region: CASSVSSGAYNEQFF. As DNA, the CDR3 is TGTGCCAGCAGCGTGTCCAGCGGGGCCTACAATGAGCAGTTCTTC.

The chain carries TRBV7-7 and TRBJ2-5, with D possibly being TRBD1 or TRBD2 (5 bases each). The CDR3 runs 15 residues. Germline CDR1 reads SSHAT; CDR2 reads FNYEAQ (reference sequence). The ends were cut back, 1 base at V and 5 bases at J, with 14 bases in the middle. The CDR3 region is CASSLGEGKSETQYF. CDR3 sequence (DNA): TGTGCCAGCAGCTTAGGCGAGGGGAAGAGCGAGACCCAGTACTTC.